This TCR beta chain was recovered during a study of blood T cell repertoires in COVID-19. Study at large: Some COVID-19 samples were acute and others convalescent; all came from the United States, Italy and Spain. PBMCs, B-cell-depleted T cells, or T cells provided the cDNA or gDNA that made up the material.

Details on this clone: Other DNA sequences in this specimen translate into the identical CDR3.

V lost 6 bases and J lost 1; bases outside the gene matches: 4. Per germline, CDR1 SQVTM and CDR2 ANQGSEA. This CDR3 contains 14 residues. Under the authors' procedure: The assay estimated nucleated cells by amplifying reference gene primers. Sequencing used immunoSEQ multiplex PCR; TCRdb keeps in-frame clones, though not all of them. The V and J calls and clone size come from that table; D and trimming were worked out from the DNA. The data hold some 100,000 clones, with around two thirds observed a single time. Source material: peripheral blood. This clonotype originated in a man in his sixties or seventies with COVID-19, enrolled during active disease. The chain couples TRBV29-1 to TRBJ2-3, with TRBD2 matching 10 bases. In nucleotides, the CDR3 is TGCAGCGTGGACCTAGCGGGAGGCACAGATACGCAGTATTTT. As protein: CSVDLAGGTDTQYF.